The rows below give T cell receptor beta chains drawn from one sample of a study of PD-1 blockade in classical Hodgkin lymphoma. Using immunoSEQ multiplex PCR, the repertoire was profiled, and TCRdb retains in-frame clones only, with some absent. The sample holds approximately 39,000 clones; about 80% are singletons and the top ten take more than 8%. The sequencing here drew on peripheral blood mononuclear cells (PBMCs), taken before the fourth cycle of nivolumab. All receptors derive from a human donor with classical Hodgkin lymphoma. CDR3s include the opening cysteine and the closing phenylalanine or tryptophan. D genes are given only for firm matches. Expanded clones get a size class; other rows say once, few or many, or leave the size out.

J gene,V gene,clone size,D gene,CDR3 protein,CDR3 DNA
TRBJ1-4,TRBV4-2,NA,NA,CASSQGETNEKLFF,TGTGCCAGCAGCCAGGGGGAAACTAATGAAAAACTGTTTTTT
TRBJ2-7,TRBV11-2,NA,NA,CASSLITGRHEQYF,TGTGCCAGCAGCTTAATAACAGGGAGGCACGAGCAGTACTTC
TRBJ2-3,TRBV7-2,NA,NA,CASSPRLGAEGTQYF,TGTGCCAGCAGCCCCCGTTTGGGGGCGGAAGGTACGCAGTATTTT
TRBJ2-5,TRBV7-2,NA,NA,CASRGDRSQETQYF,TGTGCCAGCAGGGGAGACAGATCACAAGAGACCCAGTACTTC
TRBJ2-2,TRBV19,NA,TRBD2,CASSMSSGGAGELFF,TGTGCCAGTAGTATGAGTAGCGGGGGGGCCGGGGAGCTGTTTTTT
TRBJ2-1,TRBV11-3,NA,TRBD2,CASSSGGGDYNEQFF,TGTGCCAGCAGCTCCGGCGGGGGGGACTACAATGAGCAGTTCTTC
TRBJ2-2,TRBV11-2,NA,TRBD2,CASSTRGDPNTGELFF,TGTGCCAGCAGCACCCGGGGGGATCCGAACACCGGGGAGCTGTTTTTT
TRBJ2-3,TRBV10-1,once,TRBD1,CASSDRGPDTQYF,TGCGCCAGCAGTGATAGGGGGCCAGATACGCAGTATTTT
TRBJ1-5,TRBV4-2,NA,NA,CASSQNWDSNQPQHF,TGTGCCAGCAGCCAAAACTGGGATAGCAATCAGCCCCAGCATTTT
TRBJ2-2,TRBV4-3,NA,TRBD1,CASSQDLVTGFGELFF,TGCGCCAGCAGCCAAGATCTTGTGACAGGGTTCGGGGAGCTGTTTTTT
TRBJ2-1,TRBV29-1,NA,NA,CSVDVLNSYNEQFF,TGCAGCGTTGACGTTCTTAACTCCTACAATGAGCAGTTCTTC
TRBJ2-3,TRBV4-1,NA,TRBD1,CASSQDTSNRGTDTQYF,TGCGCCAGCAGCCAAGATACCTCTAACAGGGGGACAGATACGCAGTATTTT
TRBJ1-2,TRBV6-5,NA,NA,CASSYSGGTYGYTF,TGTGCCAGCAGTTACTCTGGGGGTACCTATGGCTACACCTTC
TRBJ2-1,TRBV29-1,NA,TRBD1,CSGRDRGSYNEQFF,TGCAGCGGTCGGGACAGGGGATCCTACAATGAGCAGTTCTTC
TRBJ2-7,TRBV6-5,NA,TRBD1,CASSYRTGDRYEQYF,TGTGCCAGCAGTTACCGGACAGGGGATCGGTACGAGCAGTACTTC
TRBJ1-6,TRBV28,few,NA,CASTQAGSPLHF,TGTGCCAGCACCCAGGCTGGGTCACCCCTCCACTTT
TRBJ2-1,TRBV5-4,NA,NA,CASSLGLNEQFF,TGTGCCAGCAGCTTGGGACTGAATGAGCAGTTCTTC
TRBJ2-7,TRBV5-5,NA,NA,CASSLAADRQAYEQYF,TGTGCCAGCAGCTTGGCCGCCGATCGACAAGCCTACGAGCAGTACTTC
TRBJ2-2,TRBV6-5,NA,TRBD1,CASTYRAGGTGELFF,TGTGCCAGCACCTATAGGGCAGGGGGCACCGGGGAGCTGTTTTTT
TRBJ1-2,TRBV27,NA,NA,CASSPPGWYGYTF,TGTGCCAGCAGTCCCCCCGGGTGGTATGGCTACACCTTC
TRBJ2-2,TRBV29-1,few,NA,CSVDGPNTGELFF,TGCAGCGTTGACGGACCGAACACCGGGGAGCTGTTTTTT
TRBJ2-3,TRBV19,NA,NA,CASSIFGLGTDTQYF,TGTGCCAGTAGTATCTTTGGACTCGGCACAGATACGCAGTATTTT
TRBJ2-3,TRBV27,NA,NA,CASRTWTDTQYF,TGTGCCAGCAGAACGTGGACAGATACGCAGTATTTT
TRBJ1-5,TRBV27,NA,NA,CASSPAGVRQPQHF,TGTGCCAGCAGTCCTGCGGGGGTAAGACAGCCCCAGCATTTT
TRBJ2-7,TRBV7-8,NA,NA,CASSSRMGGAHEQYF,TGTGCCAGCAGCTCTCGAATGGGCGGGGCCCACGAGCAGTACTTC
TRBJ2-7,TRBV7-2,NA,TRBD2,CASSLVGGASYEQYF,TGTGCCAGCAGCTTAGTCGGGGGGGCCTCCTACGAGCAGTACTTC
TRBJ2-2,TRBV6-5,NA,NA,CASSYWGADTGELFF,TGTGCCAGCAGTTACTGGGGGGCGGACACCGGGGAGCTGTTTTTT
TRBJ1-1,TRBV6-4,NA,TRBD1,CASSPTGGSNTEAFF,TGTGCCAGCAGTCCGACAGGGGGATCGAACACTGAAGCTTTCTTT
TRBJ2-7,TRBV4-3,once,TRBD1,CASSQELLGDRGPYEQYF,TGCGCCAGCAGCCAAGAGTTATTGGGGGACAGGGGACCCTACGAGCAGTACTTC
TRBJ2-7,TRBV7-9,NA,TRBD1,CASSSTPGTGAPYEQYF,TGTGCCAGCAGCTCGACCCCCGGGACAGGGGCCCCCTACGAGCAGTACTTC
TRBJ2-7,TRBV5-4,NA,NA,CASSHPGPESEQYF,TGTGCCAGCAGCCACCCAGGACCGGAGTCAGAGCAGTACTTC
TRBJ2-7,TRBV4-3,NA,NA,CASSQYRDTYYEQYF,TGCGCCAGCAGCCAATACCGGGACACTTACTACGAGCAGTACTTC
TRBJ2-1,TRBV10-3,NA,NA,CAIRIFTREKDEQFF,TGTGCCATCAGGATCTTTACACGCGAAAAGGATGAGCAGTTCTTC
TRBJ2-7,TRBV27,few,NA,CASSRDTRRQHEQYF,TGTGCCAGCAGTCGAGACACCCGGCGCCAACACGAGCAGTACTTC
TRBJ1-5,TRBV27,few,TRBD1,CASSRQGRGQPQHF,TGTGCCAGCAGTCGACAGGGGAGAGGTCAGCCCCAGCATTTT
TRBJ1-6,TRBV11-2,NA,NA,CASSLGSSYNSPLHF,TGTGCCAGCAGCTTAGGCAGCTCCTATAATTCACCCCTCCACTTT
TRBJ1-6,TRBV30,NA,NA,CAWSLTEYNSPLHF,TGTGCCTGGAGCCTGACAGAATATAATTCACCCCTCCACTTT
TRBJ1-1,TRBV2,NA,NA,CASSAYRLGGSTEAFF,TGTGCCAGCAGTGCATATAGGTTAGGGGGTTCCACTGAAGCTTTCTTT
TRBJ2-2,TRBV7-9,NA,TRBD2,CASSAPGLHTGELFF,TGTGCCAGCAGCGCCCCGGGACTACACACCGGGGAGCTGTTTTTT
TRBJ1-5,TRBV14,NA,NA,CASSEQANQPQHF,TGTGCCAGCAGCGAACAGGCGAATCAGCCCCAGCATTTT
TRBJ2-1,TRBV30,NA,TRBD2,CAWLEAGGPVNEQFF,TGTGCCTGGTTAGAAGCGGGGGGGCCGGTCAATGAGCAGTTCTTC
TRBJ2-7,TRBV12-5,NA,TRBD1,CASGSLRDRGHEQYF,TGTGCTAGTGGTTCGCTCCGGGACAGGGGGCACGAGCAGTACTTC